This passage covers 27 T cell receptor beta chains from one sample sequenced in a study of vaccination and CD4 T cells after COVID-19. TCRdb analysed the PCR reads with MiXCR anew, one entry per CDR3 protein. The data hold 35,000 to 45,000 distinct CDR3 sequences, with 35% to 40% observed a single time. The time point: late sampling 161 to 241 days after vaccination in a few convalescent patients. Sequencing used CD4+ T cells from blood, obtained about 7 months after SARS-CoV-2 vaccination. These receptors came from a human donor who had recovered from COVID-19.

CDR3 sequence reads: CASSQDLLVGAYGETQYF. In nucleotides, the CDR3 is TGCGCCAGCAGCCAAGATCTACTAGTGGGGGCATACGGAGAGACCCAGTACTTC. This chain connects TRBV4-3 to TRBJ2-5, with a tentative D call TRBD1 (6 bases). V lost 0 bases to trimming and J lost 4 bases, with 21 bases between them. Per germline, CDR1 LGHNA and CDR2 YSLEER. CDR3 length: 18 amino acids.

This chain connects TRBV5-1 to TRBJ2-3, with unresolved D. The V and J ends lost 0 bases and 5 bases respectively, with 7 bases between them. CDR1 SGHRS and CDR2 YFSETQ come from the germline V gene. This CDR3 is 13 amino acids long. The CDR3 DNA reads TGCGCCAGCAGCTTGGTCCGCGGAGATACGCAGTATTTT. It translates to CASSLVRGDTQYF.

This clonotype was observed a few times. The CDR3 protein is CASSYAGTEYGYTF. The CDR3 region has the DNA TGTGCCAGCAGTTACGCCGGGACCGAGTATGGCTACACCTTC. The chain carries TRBV6-5 and TRBJ1-2; D might be TRBD1 (5 bases). Deletions cut 2 bases from V and 5 bases from J, with 12 bases between. Germline-derived CDR1 and CDR2 are MNHEY and SVGAGI. The CDR3 is 14 residues long.

This clonotype turned up a few times. The chain has TRBV15 and TRBJ2-5; a weak D match, TRBD2 (5 bases). The CDR3 has 18 residues. Germline V lookup: CDR1 LNHNV, CDR2 YYDKDF (reference sequence). Trimming shortened V by 0 bases and J by 5 bases, and 22 bases separated the two germline ends. CDR3 residues: CATSRDSGTDEGLETQYF. The CDR3 DNA sequence: TGTGCCACCAGCAGAGATTCGGGAACAGACGAGGGTTTGGAGACCCAGTACTTC.

This clonotype has just a few counts. The rearrangement joins TRBV18 to TRBJ2-3; either TRBD1 or TRBD2 may supply D (6 bases each). Germline V gene lookup returns CDR1 KGHSH and CDR2 LQKENI. This CDR3 region has 15 residues. The V end was cut by 6 bases, the J end by 1 base, with 14 bases between. The CDR3 loop reads CASSYGQRGTDTQYF. CDR3 sequence (DNA): TGTGCCAGCTCCTACGGACAGCGGGGCACAGATACGCAGTATTTT.

The V call is TRBV20-1, the J call TRBJ2-5; the D gene could be TRBD1 or TRBD2 (5 bases each). The CDR3 contains 14 residues. CDR1 and CDR2 (germline): DFQATT, SNEGSKA (reference sequence). Trimming shortened V by 0 bases and J by 5 bases, and 13 bases separated the two germline ends. DNA of the CDR3: TGCAGTGCTAGAGATCGGGGCTTTTGGGAGACCCAGTACTTC. Translating gives CSARDRGFWETQYF.

This clonotype is medium-sized in the sample. The rearrangement links TRBV20-1 to TRBJ1-5; D possibly corresponds to TRBD1 (6 bases). Trimming stripped 4 bases from V and 6 bases from J, with 19 bases between. CDR1 DFQATT and CDR2 SNEGSKA come from the germline V gene (reference sequence). The CDR3 runs 15 residues. As DNA, the CDR3 is TGCAGTGCTACCCGGGAGCAGGGGAGTAGTCAGCCCCAGCATTTT. Amino acids: CSATREQGSSQPQHF.

The rearrangement links TRBV10-3 to TRBJ2-7; D is unresolved. This CDR3 spans 12 amino acids. V lost 6 bases and J 0 bases, leaving 6 bases between the germline ends. Germline V gene sequence: CDR1 ENHRY, CDR2 SYGVKD. The CDR3 here is CAIRSLSYEQYF. The CDR3 DNA is TGTGCCATCAGGAGCCTCTCCTACGAGCAGTACTTC.

The gene calls are TRBV19 and TRBJ1-5, with a weak D call TRBD1 (6 bases). The germline V gene encodes CDR1 LNHDA and CDR2 SQIVND (reference sequence). The CDR3 runs 13 residues. V gave up 6 bases and J gave up 4 bases, with 10 bases separating them. Here the CDR3 DNA reads TGTGCCAGTAGCCAGGGGCGGAATCAGCCCCAGCATTTT. This codes for CASSQGRNQPQHF.

This chain joins TRBV7-3 and TRBJ2-2; D is unclear. The CDR3 loop spans 14 amino acids. Per germline, CDR1 SGHTA and CDR2 FQGTGA. With 5 bases removed from V and 5 bases from J, the gap between germline ends came to 12 bases. The CDR3 DNA follows: TGTGCCAGCAGCGCTCACCGGGCGACCGGGGAGCTGTTTTTT. Amino acid sequence: CASSAHRATGELFF.

The chain employs TRBV5-1 and TRBJ2-7; 8 nucleotides match TRBD2. V gave up 4 bases and J gave up 2 bases; unmatched junction bases: 2. CDR1 and CDR2 (germline): SGHRS, YFSETQ. The CDR3 length is 13 residues. CDR3 in amino acids: CASSPGLAYEQYF. DNA of the CDR3: TGCGCCAGCAGCCCGGGACTAGCCTACGAGCAGTACTTC.

This clonotype was seen only a few times. The rearrangement joins TRBV4-1 to TRBJ1-1; tentatively, D is TRBD1 (6 bases). The ends were cut back, 3 bases at V and 0 bases at J, with 8 bases in the middle. CDR1 is MGHRA, CDR2 YSYEKL, per germline. This CDR3 region has 14 residues. CDR3 protein: CASSQDSMNTEAFF. Written as DNA, the CDR3 is TGCGCCAGCAGCCAGGACAGCATGAACACTGAAGCTTTCTTT.

This sequence joins TRBV28 and TRBJ1-2; D not resolved. V gave up 8 bases and J gave up 5 bases, with 15 bases separating them. The length of the CDR3 is 13 residues. Germline V gene sequence: CDR1 MDHEN, CDR2 SYDVKM. CDR3 nucleotide sequence: TGTGCCAGCGGGCAGGCGGCCCGTTATGGCTACACCTTC. Translated, it gives CASGQAARYGYTF.

This clonotype was observed a handful of times. V and J are TRBV7-9 and TRBJ1-1; D ambiguous. This CDR3 has 12 amino acids. CDR1 is SEHNR, CDR2 FQNEAQ, per germline (reference sequence). Trimming removed 5 bases from V and 11 bases from J, with 15 bases in between. The CDR3 DNA sequence: TGTGCCAGCAGCCAACGAGAATTGCGGGCTTTCTTT. Its protein product is CASSQRELRAFF.

The V gene is TRBV6-1, the J gene TRBJ1-5, with D unresolved. Germline V gives CDR1 MNHNS, CDR2 SASEGT. This CDR3 has 16 amino acids. V was clipped by 2 bases and J by 0 bases, with 11 bases between them. The CDR3 is CASSERAHFSNQPQHF. CDR3 sequence (DNA): TGTGCCAGCAGTGAAAGGGCACATTTTAGCAATCAGCCCCAGCATTTT.

This sequence joins TRBV12-3 or TRBV12-4 and TRBJ2-3; no clear D. V gave up 7 bases and J gave up 4 bases, with 9 bases separating them. This CDR3 is 12 amino acids long. The CDR3 DNA is TGTGCCAGCACCCGGGCCGCAGATACGCAGTATTTT. It specifies CASTRAADTQYF.

The genes are TRBV28 and TRBJ1-5; 9 nucleotides line up with TRBD1. Germline lookup yields CDR1 MDHEN and CDR2 SYDVKM. V lost 1 base to trimming and J lost 4 bases; unmatched junction nucleotides: 8. This CDR3 has 17 residues. CDR3 region: CASSLFTGTGFNQPQHF. The DNA for the CDR3 is TGTGCCAGCAGTTTATTTACCGGGACAGGGTTTAATCAGCCCCAGCATTTT.

The chain combines TRBV19 with TRBJ1-5, with TRBD1 as a possible D gene (6 bases). The CDR3 has 15 residues. Per germline, CDR1 LNHDA and CDR2 SQIVND (reference sequence). Trimming took off 5 bases at V and 7 bases at J, with 18 bases between the two ends. The CDR3 loop is CASSSGGGADQPQHF. The CDR3 DNA follows: TGTGCCAGTAGTTCTGGAGGGGGGGCTGACCAGCCCCAGCATTTT.

The chain combines TRBV6-1 with TRBJ1-2; D gene ambiguous. Per the germline V gene, CDR1 is MNHNS and CDR2 is SASEGT. CDR3 length equals 12 residues. V shed 7 bases and J shed 2 bases, with 8 bases lying between them. The CDR3 spells CASTGGNYGYTF. CDR3 bases: TGTGCCAGCACGGGAGGGAACTATGGCTACACCTTC.

This chain uses TRBV19 with TRBJ1-2; D is possibly TRBD1 (5 bases). This CDR3 comprises 14 residues. Germline V CDR1 and CDR2: LNHDA, SQIVND (reference sequence). The ends were cut back, 6 bases at V and 0 bases at J, with 11 bases in the middle. CDR3 protein: CASRTRGTNYGYTF. CDR3 sequence (DNA): TGTGCCAGTAGAACAAGGGGCACTAACTATGGCTACACCTTC.

The chain links TRBV7-9 to TRBJ2-2; 12 bases line up with TRBD2. V was clipped by 11 bases and J by 7 bases; unmatched bases: 14. Looked up from germline, CDR1 is SEHNR and CDR2 is FQNEAQ (reference sequence). CDR3 length: 16 amino acids. DNA for the CDR3: TGTGCCGCAATCGAAACTAGCGGGAGGTGGAGCGGGGAGCTGTTTTTT. Translated: CAAIETSGRWSGELFF.

The chain combines TRBV7-9 with TRBJ1-4, with TRBD1 identical over 8 bases. This CDR3 comprises 15 residues. V trimming: 4 bases; J trimming: 7 bases; junction bases outside the gene matches: 8. Germline V gives CDR1 SEHNR, CDR2 FQNEAQ (reference sequence). The CDR3 DNA is TGTGCCAGCAGCTCGCAGGGGGCGCCTGGTGAAAAACTGTTTTTT. Translation: CASSSQGAPGEKLFF. The variable domain in full, with the rest retrieved from reference TRBV7-9 and TRBJ1-4, is DTGVSQNPRHKITKRGQNVTFRCDPISEHNRLYWYRQTLGQGPEFLTYFQNEAQLEKSRLLSDRFSAERPKGSFSTLEIQRTEQGDSAMYLCASSSQGAPGEKLFFGSGTQLSVL.

V gene TRBV12-3 or TRBV12-4 combines with J gene TRBJ1-1; a possible D gene is TRBD1 (6 bases). This CDR3 has 15 residues. The germline V and J ends were trimmed by 1 base and 1 base, with 10 bases remaining between them. CDR3 loop: CASSLVDRWNTEAFF. The CDR3 nucleotides are TGTGCCAGCAGTTTAGTGGACAGATGGAACACTGAAGCTTTCTTT.

The DNA for the CDR3 is TGCAGTGCGAACCAGAACACCGGGGAGCTGTTTTTT. This encodes CSANQNTGELFF. The chain couples TRBV20-1 to TRBJ2-2; unclear D gene. This CDR3 spans 12 amino acids. V dropped 6 bases and J dropped 1 base, with 6 bases sitting between them. Germline V CDR1 and CDR2: DFQATT, SNEGSKA (reference sequence).

This clonotype occurred a few times. The rearrangement uses TRBV4-1 and TRBJ2-3; 12 bases are a match to TRBD2. CDR1 and CDR2 from the germline V gene are MGHRA and YSYEKL. The J segment lost 2 bases and the V segment lost 5 bases, leaving 5 bases of the junction unmatched. CDR3 length equals 16 residues. CDR3 coding DNA: TGCGCCAGCAGCAAAAGACTAGCGGGGGACACAGATACGCAGTATTTT. This encodes CASSKRLAGDTDTQYF.

The J gene is TRBJ2-3, the V gene TRBV7-2, with no clear D. Looked up from germline, CDR1 is SGHTA and CDR2 is FQGNSA. Trimming pared 5 bases from V and 0 bases from J, leaving 12 bases between. CDR3 length: 15 amino acids. The CDR3 here is CASSLIRTSTDTQYF. The DNA of the CDR3 is TGTGCCAGCAGCCTAATCCGGACGAGCACAGATACGCAGTATTTT.

This clonotype was recorded a few times. The gene calls are TRBV7-2 and TRBJ2-7; D uncertain. V lost 1 base to trimming and J lost 4 bases, with 5 bases between them. The CDR3 extends over 12 amino acids. From germline, CDR1 is SGHTA and CDR2 FQGNSA. DNA of the CDR3: TGTGCCAGCAGCTTAGTGGCTTACGAGCAGTACTTC. Translated, it gives CASSLVAYEQYF.